This is a list of T cell receptor beta chains from one sample in a study of siplizumab effects on memory and regulatory T cells. Clones were read by immunoSEQ multiplex PCR, and TCRdb kept only the in-frame ones, dropping some. Of tens of thousands of clones listed, 75% to 95% are singletons. The sample was CD8+ T cells sorted from blood. These TCRs come from a human donor in good health. The CDR3 runs from the conserved cysteine through the conserved F or W. A D gene is named only where the DNA matches it firmly. Expanded clones are given a class, and other clones once, few, many or no size at all.

cdr3_aa	cdr3_nt	cdr3_length	j_call	clone_size	v_call	d_call
CASSPRSGYNEQFF	TGTGCCAGCAGCCCGCGAAGCGGATACAATGAGCAGTTCTTC	14	TRBJ2-1	once	TRBV9	-
CASSQKGSTDTQYF	TGTGCCAGCAGTCAGAAAGGTAGCACAGATACGCAGTATTTT	14	TRBJ2-3	-	TRBV6-6	-
CASSPTPLWTSGVNEQFF	TGTGCCAGCAGCCCAACTCCGCTCTGGACTAGCGGGGTCAATGAGCAGTTCTTC	18	TRBJ2-1	-	TRBV7-9	TRBD2
CASSQGQGGEKLFF	TGTGCCAGCAGCCAGGGACAGGGAGGCGAAAAACTGTTTTTT	14	TRBJ1-4	-	TRBV7-9	TRBD1
CASSPLAGGTDTQYF	TGTGCCAGCAGCCCACTAGCGGGGGGCACAGATACGCAGTATTTT	15	TRBJ2-3	-	TRBV7-2	TRBD2
CASSSTFVGGSWDTEAFF	TGTGCCAGCAGTTCCACTTTTGTTGGGGGCTCTTGGGACACTGAAGCTTTCTTT	18	TRBJ1-1	-	TRBV7-9	-
CASSLLLGAGELFF	TGTGCCAGCAGCTTACTTTTGGGGGCCGGGGAGCTGTTTTTT	14	TRBJ2-2	-	TRBV7-9	-
CASSPSTSGRANGELFF	TGTGCCAGCAGCCCTTCGACTAGCGGGAGGGCCAACGGGGAGCTGTTTTTT	17	TRBJ2-2	-	TRBV9	TRBD2
CASMAGGGGYEQYF	TGTGCCAGCATGGCGGGTGGCGGGGGCTACGAGCAGTACTTC	14	TRBJ2-7	few	TRBV7-9	TRBD2
CAWRGPAPEQYF	TGTGCCTGGAGGGGGCCCGCGCCCGAGCAGTACTTC	12	TRBJ2-7	once	TRBV30	-
CASSLTPGPFGGIDTQYF	TGCGCCAGCAGCCTAACTCCGGGACCCTTTGGAGGGATAGATACGCAGTATTTT	18	TRBJ2-3	-	TRBV10-1	-
CASSEWAGEGETQYF	TGTGCCAGCAGTGAATGGGCGGGGGAGGGGGAGACCCAGTACTTC	15	TRBJ2-5	-	TRBV2	TRBD2
CASSRGGTGGTGELFF	TGTGCCAGCAGCCGAGGTGGGACAGGGGGCACCGGGGAGCTGTTTTTT	16	TRBJ2-2	-	TRBV7-9	TRBD1
CASSSLRGRGSDTQYF	TGTGCCAGCAGCTCCCTTCGCGGGAGAGGGTCAGATACGCAGTATTTT	16	TRBJ2-3	-	TRBV7-9	TRBD2
CASSFRLAGERNTQYF	TGTGCCAGCAGTTTCAGACTAGCGGGAGAGCGGAATACGCAGTATTTT	16	TRBJ2-3	-	TRBV6-6	TRBD2
CASSLEGFDGTYEQYF	TGTGCCAGCAGCTTAGAAGGGTTTGACGGAACCTACGAGCAGTACTTC	16	TRBJ2-7	-	TRBV11-2	-
CASSHDTARQPQHF	TGTGCCAGCAGCCACGACACGGCTCGTCAGCCCCAGCATTTT	14	TRBJ1-5	-	TRBV6-5	-
CASSYSWARKSYEQYF	TGTGCCAGCAGTTACTCGTGGGCAAGGAAGTCCTACGAGCAGTACTTC	16	TRBJ2-7	-	TRBV6-5	-
CASRETGETNEKLFF	TGTGCCAGCAGAGAAACAGGGGAGACTAATGAAAAACTGTTTTTT	15	TRBJ1-4	-	TRBV2	TRBD1
CSVESGYEAFF	TGCAGCGTTGAGTCGGGCTATGAAGCTTTCTTT	11	TRBJ1-1	few	TRBV29-1	-
CASSFSMGADYGYTF	TGCGCCAGCAGCTTTTCAATGGGGGCTGACTATGGCTACACCTTC	15	TRBJ1-2	-	TRBV5-1	-
CASLGEQGVSYEQYF	TGTGCCAGTTTAGGGGAACAGGGGGTCTCCTACGAGCAGTACTTC	15	TRBJ2-7	-	TRBV2	TRBD1
CASSALAGGSEQFF	TGTGCCAGCAGTGCTCTAGCGGGAGGAAGTGAGCAGTTCTTC	14	TRBJ2-1	-	TRBV2	TRBD2
CASSPRTGGNEQFF	TGTGCCAGCAGCCCTCGTACAGGGGGGAATGAGCAGTTCTTC	14	TRBJ2-1	-	TRBV11-3	TRBD1
CASSMVGGNEAFF	TGTGCCAGTAGTATGGTAGGGGGGAATGAAGCTTTCTTT	13	TRBJ1-1	once	TRBV19	-
CASSLGGQPNQETQYF	TGTGCCAGCAGCTTAGGGGGGCAACCGAACCAAGAGACCCAGTACTTC	16	TRBJ2-5	-	TRBV11-2	-
CASSEDWRLAKNIQYF	TGTGCCAGCAGTGAAGACTGGCGGTTAGCCAAAAACATTCAGTACTTC	16	TRBJ2-4	-	TRBV6-1	-
CASSRGLGPTYEQYF	TGTGCCAGCAGCCGCGGACTGGGACCCACCTACGAGCAGTACTTC	15	TRBJ2-7	-	TRBV7-6	-
CASSIGLYYEQYF	TGCGCCAGCAGTATCGGACTATACTACGAGCAGTACTTC	13	TRBJ2-7	-	TRBV4-1	-
CASSLTSGIYEQYF	TGTGCCAGCAGCTTGACTAGCGGGATCTACGAGCAGTACTTC	14	TRBJ2-7	-	TRBV5-8	TRBD2
CSVEGVIYNEQFF	TGCAGCGTTGAGGGTGTGATCTACAATGAGCAGTTCTTC	13	TRBJ2-1	-	TRBV29-1	-
CASSHGTGTYNEQFF	TGTGCCAGCAGCCATGGGACAGGGACCTACAATGAGCAGTTCTTC	15	TRBJ2-1	-	TRBV5-4	TRBD1
CASSLWAGTYEQYF	TGTGCCAGCAGTTTATGGGCAGGCACCTACGAGCAGTACTTC	14	TRBJ2-7	-	TRBV27	-